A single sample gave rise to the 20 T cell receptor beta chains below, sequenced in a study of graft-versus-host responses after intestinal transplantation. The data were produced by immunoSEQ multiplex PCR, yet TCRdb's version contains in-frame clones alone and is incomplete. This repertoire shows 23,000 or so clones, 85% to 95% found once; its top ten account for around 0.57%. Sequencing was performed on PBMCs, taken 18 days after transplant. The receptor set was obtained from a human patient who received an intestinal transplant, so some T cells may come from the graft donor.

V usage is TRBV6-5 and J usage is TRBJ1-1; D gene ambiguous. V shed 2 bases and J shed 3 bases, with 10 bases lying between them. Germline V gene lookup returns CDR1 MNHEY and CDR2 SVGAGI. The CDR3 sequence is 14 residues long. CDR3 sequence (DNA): TGTGCCAGCAGTTACAGTTCTCGGGACACTGAAGCTTTCTTT. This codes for CASSYSSRDTEAFF.

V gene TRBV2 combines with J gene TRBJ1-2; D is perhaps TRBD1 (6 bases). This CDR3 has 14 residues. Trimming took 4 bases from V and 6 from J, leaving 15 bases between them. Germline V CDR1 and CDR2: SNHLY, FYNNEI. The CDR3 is CASSGQVGGDGYTF. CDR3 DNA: TGTGCCAGCAGTGGACAGGTAGGGGGTGATGGCTACACCTTC.

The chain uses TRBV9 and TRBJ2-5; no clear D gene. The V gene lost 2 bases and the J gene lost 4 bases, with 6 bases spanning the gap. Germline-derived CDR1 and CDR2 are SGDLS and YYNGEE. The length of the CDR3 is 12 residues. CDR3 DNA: TGTGCCAGCAGCGTTCTAGGAGAGACCCAGTACTTC. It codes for CASSVLGETQYF.

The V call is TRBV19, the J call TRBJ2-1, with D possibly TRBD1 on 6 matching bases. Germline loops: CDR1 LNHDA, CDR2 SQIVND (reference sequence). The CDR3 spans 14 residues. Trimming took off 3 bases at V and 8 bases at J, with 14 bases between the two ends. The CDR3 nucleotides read TGTGCCAGTAGTATGGGCACAGGGACCGATGAGCAGTTCTTC. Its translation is CASSMGTGTDEQFF. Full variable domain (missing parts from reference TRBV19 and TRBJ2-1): DGGITQSPKYLFRKEGQNVTLSCEQNLNHDAMYWYRQDPGQGLRLIYYSQIVNDFQKGDIAEGYSVSREKKESFPLTVTSAQKNPTAFYLCASSMGTGTDEQFFGPGTRLTVL.

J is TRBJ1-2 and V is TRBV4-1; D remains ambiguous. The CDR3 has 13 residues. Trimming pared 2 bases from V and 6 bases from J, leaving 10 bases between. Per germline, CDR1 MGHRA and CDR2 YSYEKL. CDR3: CASSQLDPNGYTF. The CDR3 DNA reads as TGCGCCAGCAGCCAATTGGACCCGAATGGCTACACCTTC.

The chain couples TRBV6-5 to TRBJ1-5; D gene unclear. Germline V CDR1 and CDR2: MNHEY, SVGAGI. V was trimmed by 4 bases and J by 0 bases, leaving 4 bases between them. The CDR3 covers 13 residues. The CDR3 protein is CASSLTSNQPQHF. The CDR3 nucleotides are TGTGCCAGCAGTTTAACTAGCAATCAGCCCCAGCATTTT.

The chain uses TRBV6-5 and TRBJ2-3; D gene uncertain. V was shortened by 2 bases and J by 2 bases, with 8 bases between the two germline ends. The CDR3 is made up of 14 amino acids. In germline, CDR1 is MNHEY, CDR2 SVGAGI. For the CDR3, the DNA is TGTGCCAGCAGTTACGGGCCTTTCACAGATACGCAGTATTTT. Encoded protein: CASSYGPFTDTQYF.

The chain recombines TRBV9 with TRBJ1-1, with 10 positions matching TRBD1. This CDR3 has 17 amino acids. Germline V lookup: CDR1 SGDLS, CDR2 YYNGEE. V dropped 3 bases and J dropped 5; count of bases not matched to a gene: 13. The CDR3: CASSGLGTGEERTEAFF. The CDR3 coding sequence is TGTGCCAGCAGCGGACTCGGGACAGGGGAGGAAAGGACTGAAGCTTTCTTT.

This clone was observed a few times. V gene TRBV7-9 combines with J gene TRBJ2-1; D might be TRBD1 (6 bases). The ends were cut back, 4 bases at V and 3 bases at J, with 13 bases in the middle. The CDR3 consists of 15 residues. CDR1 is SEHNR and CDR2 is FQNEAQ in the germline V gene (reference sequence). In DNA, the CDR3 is TGTGCCAGCAGCTCACGGGACACCCGCTACAATGAGCAGTTCTTC. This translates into CASSSRDTRYNEQFF.

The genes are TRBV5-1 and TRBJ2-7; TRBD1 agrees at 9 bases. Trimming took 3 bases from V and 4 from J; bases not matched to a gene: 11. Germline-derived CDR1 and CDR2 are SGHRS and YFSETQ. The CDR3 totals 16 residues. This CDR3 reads CASSWGPDRGAYEQYF. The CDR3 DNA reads TGCGCCAGCAGCTGGGGACCGGACAGGGGAGCATACGAGCAGTACTTC.

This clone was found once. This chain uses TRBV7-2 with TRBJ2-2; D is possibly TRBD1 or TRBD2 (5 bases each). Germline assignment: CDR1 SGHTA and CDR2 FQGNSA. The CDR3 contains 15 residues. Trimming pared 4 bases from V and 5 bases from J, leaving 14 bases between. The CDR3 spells CASSSSYGGTGELFF. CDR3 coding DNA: TGTGCCAGCAGCTCAAGCTATGGGGGTACCGGGGAGCTGTTTTTT. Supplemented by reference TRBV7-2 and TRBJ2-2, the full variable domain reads GAGVSQSPSNKVTEKGKDVELRCDPISGHTALYWYRQSLGQGLEFLIYFQGNSAPDKSGLPSDRFSAERTGGSVSTLTIQRTQQEDSAVYLCASSSSYGGTGELFFGEGSRLTVL.

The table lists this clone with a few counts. CDR3 DNA sequence: TGTGCCAGCAGCTCAGGGGGAAGCGAGCAGTACTTC. It translates to CASSSGGSEQYF. The V and J genes are TRBV5-5 and TRBJ2-7; 7 bases are a match to TRBD1. Unmatched junction bases numbered 3, after V lost 3 bases and J lost 6 bases. In germline, CDR1 is SGHKS, CDR2 YYEKEE (reference sequence). This CDR3 is built from 12 residues.

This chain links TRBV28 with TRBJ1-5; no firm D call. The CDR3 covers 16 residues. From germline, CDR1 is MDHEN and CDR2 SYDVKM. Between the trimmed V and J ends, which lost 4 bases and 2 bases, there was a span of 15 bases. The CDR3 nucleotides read TGTGCCAGCAGTTCCCCTAGTAGGGAGGGCAATCAGCCCCAGCATTTT. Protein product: CASSSPSREGNQPQHF.

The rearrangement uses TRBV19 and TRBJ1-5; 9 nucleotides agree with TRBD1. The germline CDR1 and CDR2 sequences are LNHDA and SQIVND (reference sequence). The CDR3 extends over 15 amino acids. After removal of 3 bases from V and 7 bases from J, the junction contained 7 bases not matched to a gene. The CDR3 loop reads CASSMVGQGTQPQHF. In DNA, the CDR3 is TGTGCCAGTAGTATGGTGGGACAGGGAACCCAGCCCCAGCATTTT. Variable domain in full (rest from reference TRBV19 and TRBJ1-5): DGGITQSPKYLFRKEGQNVTLSCEQNLNHDAMYWYRQDPGQGLRLIYYSQIVNDFQKGDIAEGYSVSREKKESFPLTVTSAQKNPTAFYLCASSMVGQGTQPQHFGDGTRLSIL.

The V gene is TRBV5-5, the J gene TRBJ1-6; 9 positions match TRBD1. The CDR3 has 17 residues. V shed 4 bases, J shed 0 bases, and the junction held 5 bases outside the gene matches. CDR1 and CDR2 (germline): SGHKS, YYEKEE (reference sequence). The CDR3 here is CASSTGQGSSYNSPLHF. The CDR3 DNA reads TGTGCCAGCAGCACCGGACAGGGGAGCTCCTATAATTCACCCCTCCACTTT.

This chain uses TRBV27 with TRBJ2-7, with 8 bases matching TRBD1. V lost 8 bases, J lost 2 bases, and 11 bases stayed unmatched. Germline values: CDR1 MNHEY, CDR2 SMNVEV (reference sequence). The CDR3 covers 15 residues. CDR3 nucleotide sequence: TGTGCCAGCCGCCAAGACAGGGGTGGACCCTACGAGCAGTACTTC. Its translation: CASRQDRGGPYEQYF.

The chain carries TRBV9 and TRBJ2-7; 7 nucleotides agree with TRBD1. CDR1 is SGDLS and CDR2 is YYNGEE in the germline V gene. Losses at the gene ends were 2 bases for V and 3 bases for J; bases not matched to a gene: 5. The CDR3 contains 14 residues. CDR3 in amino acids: CASSVSGGDYEQYF. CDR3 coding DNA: TGTGCCAGCAGCGTTTCAGGGGGAGACTACGAGCAGTACTTC. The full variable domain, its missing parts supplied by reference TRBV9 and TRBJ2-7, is DSGVTQTPKHLITATGQRVTLRCSPRSGDLSVYWYQQSLDQGLQFLIQYYNGEERAKGNILERFSAQQFPDLHSELNLSSLELGDSALYFCASSVSGGDYEQYFGPGTRLTVT.

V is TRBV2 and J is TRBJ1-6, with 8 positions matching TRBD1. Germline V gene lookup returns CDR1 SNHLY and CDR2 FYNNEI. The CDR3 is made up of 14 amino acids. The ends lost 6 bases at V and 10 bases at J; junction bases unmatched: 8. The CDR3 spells CASSPGTGGSPLHF. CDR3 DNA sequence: TGTGCCAGCAGCCCCGGGACAGGTGGATCACCCCTCCACTTT.

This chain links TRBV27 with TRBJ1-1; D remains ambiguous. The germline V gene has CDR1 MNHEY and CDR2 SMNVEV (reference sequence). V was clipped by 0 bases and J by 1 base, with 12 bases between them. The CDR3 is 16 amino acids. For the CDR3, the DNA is TGTGCCAGCAGTTTATCGATCGTGATGGCGAACACTGAAGCTTTCTTT. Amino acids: CASSLSIVMANTEAFF.

CDR3 loop: CASSPGRAYEQYF. In DNA, the CDR3 is TGCGCCAGCAGCCCTGGGAGAGCCTACGAGCAGTACTTC. The chain employs TRBV4-1 and TRBJ2-7; D is possibly TRBD2 (5 bases). This CDR3 comprises 13 residues. CDR1 MGHRA and CDR2 YSYEKL come from the germline V gene. The V and J ends lost 4 bases and 2 bases respectively, with 9 bases between them.